This T cell receptor beta chain derives from a study of early T cells in non-severe SARS-CoV-2 infection. TCRdb used MiXCR to reprocess the 5' RACE reads, holding one entry per CDR3 protein. The sample lists about 64,000 distinct CDR3 sequences; around 12% were seen once. At least ten counts were recorded for this clonotype. V lost 8 bases and J lost 3, with 17 bases in between. This CDR3 has 14 amino acids. Germline V gene sequence: CDR1 SEHNR, CDR2 FQNEAQ (reference sequence). The sample consisted of whole blood, taken at baseline. The sequence came from an adult who was a healthcare worker with PCR-confirmed SARS-CoV-2 infection or an uninfected control (not recorded which). This chain links TRBV7-9 with TRBJ2-7; D ambiguous. The CDR3 DNA is TGTGCCAGCCGAAGGTCGGACGGCTACTACGAGCAGTACTTC. Translated, it gives CASRRSDGYYEQYF.